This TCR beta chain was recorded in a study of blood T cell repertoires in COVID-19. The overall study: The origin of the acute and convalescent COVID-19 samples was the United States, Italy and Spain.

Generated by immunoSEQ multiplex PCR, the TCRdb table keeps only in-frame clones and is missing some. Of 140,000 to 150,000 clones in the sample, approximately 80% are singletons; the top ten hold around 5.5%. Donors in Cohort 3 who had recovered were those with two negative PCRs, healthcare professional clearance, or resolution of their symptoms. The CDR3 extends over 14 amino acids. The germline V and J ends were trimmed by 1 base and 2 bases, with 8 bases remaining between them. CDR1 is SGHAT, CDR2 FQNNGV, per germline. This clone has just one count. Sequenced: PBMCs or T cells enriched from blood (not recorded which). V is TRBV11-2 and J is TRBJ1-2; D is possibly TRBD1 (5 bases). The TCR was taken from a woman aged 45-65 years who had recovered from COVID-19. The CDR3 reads CASSLVTGNYGYTF. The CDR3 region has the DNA TGTGCCAGCAGCTTAGTAACAGGAAACTATGGCTACACCTTC.